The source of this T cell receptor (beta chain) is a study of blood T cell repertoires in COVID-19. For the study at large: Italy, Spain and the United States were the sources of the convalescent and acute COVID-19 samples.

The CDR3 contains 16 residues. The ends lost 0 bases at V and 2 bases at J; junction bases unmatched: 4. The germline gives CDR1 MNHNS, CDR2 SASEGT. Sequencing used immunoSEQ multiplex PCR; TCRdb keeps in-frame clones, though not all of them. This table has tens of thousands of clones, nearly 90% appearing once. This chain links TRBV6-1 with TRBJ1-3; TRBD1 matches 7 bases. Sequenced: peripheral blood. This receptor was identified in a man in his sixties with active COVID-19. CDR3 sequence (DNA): TGTGCCAGCAGTGAAGCGTTCGACAGGGCTGGAAACACCATATATTTT. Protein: CASSEAFDRAGNTIYF.